The text below deals with one TCR beta chain. Antigen unknown. This sample stems from a study of CD8 T cells in ankylosing spondylitis. Study-level results: The study identified a TCR beta motif of roughly eight highly homologous variants that appeared characteristic of ankylosing spondylitis blood. In the blood and synovial fluid of reactive arthritis, some motif variants had been previously reported.

Scientists made TCR beta libraries using quantitative 5'-RACE with molecular barcodes. Each CDR3 protein is one row after TCRdb ran MiXCR on the 5' RACE reads. Among 250,000 or so distinct CDR3 sequences, roughly a quarter were seen once, and the ten largest hold less than 0.75%. The CDR3 covers 14 residues. Per the germline V gene, CDR1 is SGHAT and CDR2 is FQNNGV. The V and J ends lost 6 bases and 5 bases, in that order; junction bases with no gene match: 9. Sequenced: blood, either unsorted or a sorted T cell fraction (not recorded which). The source is a male donor with ankylosing spondylitis or in good health (not recorded which). The chain joins TRBV11-2 to TRBJ1-2; 7 bases fit TRBD1. CDR3 in amino acids: CASRALQGTYGYTF. CDR3 sequence (DNA): TGTGCCAGCAGGGCCTTACAGGGGACATATGGCTACACCTTC.